Included here is one T cell receptor (beta chain) sequence, with context. Antigen: not known. This specimen comes from a study of blood T cells in healthy people across ages. Broader study findings: Age advanced and TCR beta diversity per million T cells fell, roughly linearly.

With a J-beta primer mix and a sample-barcoded 5' primer, a second PCR ran about 7 to 11 cycles. One entry per CDR3 protein results from TCRdb running MiXCR on the 5' RACE reads. The repertoire consists of around 790,000 distinct CDR3 sequences, with 40% to 50% occurring once and the leading ten covering nearly 20%. Trimming stripped 3 bases from V and 2 bases from J, with 11 bases between. This CDR3 has 14 amino acids. Germline CDR1 DFQATT, CDR2 SNEGSKA (reference sequence). The sequenced sample was blood. The chain couples TRBV20-1 to TRBJ2-1; D gene uncertain. The receptor was derived from a man between 60 and 75 years old in good health. This chain's CDR3 is CSASNQITYNEQFF. The CDR3 DNA reads as TGCAGTGCTAGTAATCAAATAACCTACAATGAGCAGTTCTTC.